Listed here are 22 T cell receptor beta chains from one sample, sequenced in a study of OX40 agonist ivuxolimab in advanced cancers. Sequencing was performed with immunoSEQ multiplex PCR; in TCRdb, only in-frame clones are kept and a portion is missing. The sample has nearly 65,000 clones, about 90% seen once. The sample consisted of CD4+ or CD8+ T cells sorted from blood, taken in a trial of the OX40 agonist ivuxolimab. All receptors come from an adult with an advanced solid tumor such as melanoma, head and neck, liver or kidney cancer.

The rearrangement joins TRBV4-1 to TRBJ2-1; 7 bases agree with TRBD1. The CDR3 has 15 amino acids. The germline gives CDR1 MGHRA, CDR2 YSYEKL. V lost 2 bases and J lost 7; bases outside the gene matches: 8. Written as DNA, the CDR3 is TGCGCCAGCAGCCAACTTACGACAGGGTTGAATGAGCAGTTCTTC. This encodes CASSQLTTGLNEQFF.

The rearrangement uses TRBV6-5 and TRBJ1-1; weak D call: TRBD1 (5 bases). Trimming pared 7 bases from V and 5 bases from J, leaving 17 bases between. Per germline, CDR1 MNHEY and CDR2 SVGAGI. The CDR3 extends over 14 amino acids. CDR3 sequence (DNA): TGTGCCAGCAATGAGCCGGGGGGGGTTACTGAAGCTTTCTTT. Its translation: CASNEPGGVTEAFF.

The genes are TRBV9 and TRBJ2-5; 7 nucleotides match TRBD1. This CDR3 has 14 amino acids. Germline CDR1 and CDR2: SGDLS and YYNGEE. The V gene end was trimmed by 3 bases and the J gene end by 2 bases; junction bases not matched to a gene: 4. CDR3 sequence: CASSAWDRQETQYF. The CDR3 coding sequence is TGTGCCAGCAGCGCGTGGGACAGACAAGAGACCCAGTACTTC.

V gene TRBV14 combines with J gene TRBJ2-2; D is unresolved. The germline V and J ends were trimmed by 1 base and 3 bases, with 6 bases remaining between them. Germline V gene sequence: CDR1 SGHDN, CDR2 FVKESK. The CDR3 extends over 14 amino acids. CDR3 coding DNA: TGTGCCAGCAGCCAAGCTCTACACACCGGGGAGCTGTTTTTT. This sequence encodes CASSQALHTGELFF.

The V call is TRBV7-9, the J call TRBJ1-1; no clear D. The germline V gene encodes CDR1 SEHNR and CDR2 FQNEAQ (reference sequence). V was trimmed by 2 bases and J by 5 bases, leaving 12 bases between them. This CDR3 region has 14 residues. CDR3 amino acids: CASSLRVSGTEAFF. The CDR3 DNA is TGTGCCAGCAGCTTAAGAGTGAGCGGGACTGAAGCTTTCTTT.

The genes are TRBV7-9 and TRBJ1-2; D not certain. Germline V gene sequence: CDR1 SEHNR, CDR2 FQNEAQ (reference sequence). V was cut by 7 bases and J by 3 bases, with 18 bases left in between. This CDR3 region has 15 residues. The CDR3 reads CASKRPLGVHYGYTF. The DNA for the CDR3 is TGTGCCAGCAAGAGACCACTTGGGGTTCACTATGGCTACACCTTC.

The chain uses TRBV28 and TRBJ2-1; the match to TRBD1 covers 12 bases. Germline values: CDR1 MDHEN, CDR2 SYDVKM. Trimming cost V 3 bases and J 7 bases; bases outside gene matches: 10. CDR3 size: 17 residues. The CDR3 DNA reads TGTGCCAGCAGTTTTGGGCCAAGGGACAGGGGGCTTAATGAGCAGTTCTTC. This translates into CASSFGPRDRGLNEQFF.

The chain links TRBV27 to TRBJ2-1; unclear D gene. Trimming took off 10 bases at V and 4 bases at J, with 14 bases between the two ends. Germline lookup yields CDR1 MNHEY and CDR2 SMNVEV (reference sequence). CDR3 length equals 13 residues. CDR3 loop: CATTRTGYNEQFF. DNA for the CDR3: TGTGCCACCACGCGGACGGGTTACAATGAGCAGTTCTTC.

This clone was counted once. The J gene is TRBJ2-7, the V gene TRBV20-1; no clear D. Trimming shortened V by 6 bases and J by 4 bases, and 10 bases separated the two germline ends. The CDR3 totals 11 residues. Germline assignment: CDR1 DFQATT and CDR2 SNEGSKA (reference sequence). Here the CDR3 reads CSASTEYEQYF. The CDR3 nucleotides read TGCAGTGCATCTACGGAATACGAGCAGTACTTC.

The chain carries TRBV4-1 and TRBJ2-7; D gene ambiguous. Trimming shortened V by 0 bases and J by 10 bases, and 10 bases separated the two germline ends. The CDR3 has 12 amino acids. Germline CDR1 MGHRA, CDR2 YSYEKL. The CDR3 region is CASSQDGVSQYV. The CDR3 nucleotides read TGCGCCAGCAGCCAAGATGGAGTTAGTCAGTACGTC.

This clone was recorded only once. The chain couples TRBV2 to TRBJ1-1; D remains unclear. The V end was cut by 5 bases, the J end by 4 bases, with 14 bases between. The germline V gene has CDR1 SNHLY and CDR2 FYNNEI. The CDR3 has 14 residues. The CDR3, as DNA: TGTGCCAGCAGTTACAGACCGGAGGGCACTGAAGCTTTCTTT. Translated, it gives CASSYRPEGTEAFF.

This clone was detected a few times. The chain has TRBV6-5 and TRBJ1-1; D is undetermined. CDR3 length: 14 amino acids. V gave up 5 bases and J gave up 0 bases, with 10 bases separating them. The germline V gene encodes CDR1 MNHEY and CDR2 SVGAGI. CDR3 in DNA: TGTGCCAGCAGTCCTACACCGATGAACACTGAAGCTTTCTTT. It specifies CASSPTPMNTEAFF.

The chain joins TRBV7-8 to TRBJ1-1; D gene ambiguous. The germline V gene encodes CDR1 SGHVS and CDR2 FQNEAQ. V gave up 8 bases and J gave up 0 bases, with 13 bases separating them. The CDR3 is 14 residues long. This chain's CDR3 is CASGWQAMNTEAFF. For the CDR3, the DNA is TGTGCCAGCGGTTGGCAGGCGATGAACACTGAAGCTTTCTTT.

This clone is categorized as medium-sized. V gene TRBV9 combines with J gene TRBJ1-4; D might be TRBD1 (6 bases). The CDR3 is 14 residues long. The V end was cut by 2 bases, the J end by 5 bases, with 10 bases between. Germline lookup yields CDR1 SGDLS and CDR2 YYNGEE. CDR3 sequence (DNA): TGTGCCAGCAGCGTGGGGGGCTGGAATGAAAAACTGTTTTTT. It codes for CASSVGGWNEKLFF. Using reference TRBV9 and TRBJ1-4 for the parts outside the CDR3, the full variable domain is DSGVTQTPKHLITATGQRVTLRCSPRSGDLSVYWYQQSLDQGLQFLIQYYNGEERAKGNILERFSAQQFPDLHSELNLSSLELGDSALYFCASSVGGWNEKLFFGSGTQLSVL.

The rearrangement uses TRBV4-1 and TRBJ2-3; TRBD2 aligns across 7 bases. Germline assignment: CDR1 MGHRA and CDR2 YSYEKL. CDR3 length equals 19 residues. Trimming cost V 0 bases and J 0 bases; bases outside gene matches: 12. CDR3: CASSQDNQRGLSSTDTQYF. In DNA, the CDR3 is TGCGCCAGCAGCCAAGATAATCAGCGGGGACTATCTAGCACAGATACGCAGTATTTT.

The chain recombines TRBV5-6 with TRBJ1-1, with no clear D. Trimming took 0 bases from V and 13 from J, leaving 10 bases between them. The CDR3 has 11 amino acids. Germline V CDR1 and CDR2: SGHDT, YYEEEE. Here the CDR3 DNA reads TGTGCCAGCAGCTTGGGGCAGGCAGTTTTCTTT. Encoded protein: CASSLGQAVFF. The full variable domain, with the rest looked up from reference TRBV5-6 and TRBJ1-1, is DAGVTQSPTHLIKTRGQQVTLRCSPKSGHDTVSWYQQALGQGPQFIFQYYEEEERQRGNFPDRFSGHQFPNYSSELNVNALLLGDSALYLCASSLGQAVFFGQGTRLTVV.

V is TRBV4-1 and J is TRBJ2-7, with TRBD1 matching over 9 bases. The V segment lost 1 base and the J segment 4 bases; nucleotides outside the gene matches: 2. Germline assignment: CDR1 MGHRA and CDR2 YSYEKL. The CDR3 has 14 residues. CDR3 in DNA: TGCGCCAGCAGCCAAGCCGGGACAGGGTACGAGCAGTACTTC. This translates into CASSQAGTGYEQYF.

This clone was counted once. The V and J genes are TRBV27 and TRBJ2-5, with 11 nucleotides matching TRBD1. Germline V lookup: CDR1 MNHEY, CDR2 SMNVEV (reference sequence). CDR3 length: 15 residues. V dropped 1 base and J dropped 4; count of bases not matched to a gene: 2. This chain's CDR3 is CASSLLGQGGETQYF. The DNA of the CDR3 is TGTGCCAGCAGTTTATTGGGACAGGGGGGAGAGACCCAGTACTTC.

The V call is TRBV6-1, the J call TRBJ2-5, with 9 nucleotides matching TRBD2. V lost 4 bases to trimming and J lost 4 bases; unmatched junction nucleotides: 10. The CDR3 is 16 amino acids. The germline V gene has CDR1 MNHNS and CDR2 SASEGT. The CDR3 coding sequence is TGTGCCAGCAGTGGGCGGGGGGGGCACAACGCAGAGACCCAGTACTTC. As protein: CASSGRGGHNAETQYF.

This sequence joins TRBV5-5 and TRBJ2-7; D gene ambiguous. The germline V gene encodes CDR1 SGHKS and CDR2 YYEKEE (reference sequence). V lost 1 base, J lost 7 bases, and 15 bases lay in between. The CDR3 sequence is 14 residues long. CDR3 residues: CASSLWVVSGEQYV. CDR3 bases: TGTGCCAGCAGCTTGTGGGTGGTGAGTGGAGAGCAGTACGTC.

V gene TRBV5-4 combines with J gene TRBJ1-1; D is undetermined. In germline, CDR1 is SGHNT, CDR2 YYREEE (reference sequence). The V end lost 4 bases, the J end lost 4 bases, and 11 bases lay between the germline ends. The CDR3 consists of 13 residues. In DNA, the CDR3 is TGTGCCAGCAGCCCCGGAGGGAGCACTGAAGCTTTCTTT. This translates into CASSPGGSTEAFF.

The chain combines TRBV6-6 with TRBJ2-3, with TRBD2 matching over 7 bases. Germline trimming cut 8 bases from V and 3 bases from J; bases unmatched to any gene: 8. Germline CDR1 MNHNY, CDR2 SVGAGI (reference sequence). This CDR3 comprises 14 residues. CDR3 sequence (DNA): TGTGCCAGCTCAATAGGCGGGAGAACAGATACGCAGTATTTT. Its protein is CASSIGGRTDTQYF.